This T cell receptor (beta chain) was recorded in a study of Ad26.COV2.S vaccination and SARS-CoV-2 variants. Generated by immunoSEQ multiplex PCR, the TCRdb table keeps only in-frame clones and is missing some. The sample has more than 150,000 clones; around 88% are singletons. About this clone: Its antigen is as yet unknown.

V dropped 9 bases and J dropped 6; count of bases not matched to a gene: 7. CDR1 and CDR2 from the germline V gene are SEHNR and FQNEAQ (reference sequence). The CDR3 contains 14 residues. Study-wide points: The TCR-based breadth and depth measures might underestimate overall T cell responses.

This clonotype was obtained from a human donor who had recovered from COVID-19. The J gene is TRBJ2-2, the V gene TRBV7-9; 10 nucleotides align to TRBD2. This specimen was peripheral blood, taken after recovery from COVID-19. For the CDR3, the DNA is TGTGCCAGTCCCGGGACTAGCGCCCCCGGGGAGCTGTTTTTT. Translation gives CASPGTSAPGELFF.